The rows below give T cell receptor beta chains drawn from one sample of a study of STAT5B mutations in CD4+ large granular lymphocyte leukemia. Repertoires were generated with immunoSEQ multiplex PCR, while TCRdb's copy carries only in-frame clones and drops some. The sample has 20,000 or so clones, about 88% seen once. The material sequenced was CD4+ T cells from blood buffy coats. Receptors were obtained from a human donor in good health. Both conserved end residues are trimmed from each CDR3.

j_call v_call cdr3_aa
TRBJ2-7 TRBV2 ASSVSPSSLEQY
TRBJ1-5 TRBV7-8 ASSWGDREINQPQH
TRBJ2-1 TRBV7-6 ASSLTAGGHNEQF
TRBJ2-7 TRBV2 ASRWQAAEQY
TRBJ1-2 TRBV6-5 ATRSPGLNDYT
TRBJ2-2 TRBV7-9 GRDLGGRASGELF
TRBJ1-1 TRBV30 AWSSRQGLPQAF
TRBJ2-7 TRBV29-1 SVASGTSDSYEQY
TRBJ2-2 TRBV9 ASSPRSNTGELF
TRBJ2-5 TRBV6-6 ASSWAGGPETQY